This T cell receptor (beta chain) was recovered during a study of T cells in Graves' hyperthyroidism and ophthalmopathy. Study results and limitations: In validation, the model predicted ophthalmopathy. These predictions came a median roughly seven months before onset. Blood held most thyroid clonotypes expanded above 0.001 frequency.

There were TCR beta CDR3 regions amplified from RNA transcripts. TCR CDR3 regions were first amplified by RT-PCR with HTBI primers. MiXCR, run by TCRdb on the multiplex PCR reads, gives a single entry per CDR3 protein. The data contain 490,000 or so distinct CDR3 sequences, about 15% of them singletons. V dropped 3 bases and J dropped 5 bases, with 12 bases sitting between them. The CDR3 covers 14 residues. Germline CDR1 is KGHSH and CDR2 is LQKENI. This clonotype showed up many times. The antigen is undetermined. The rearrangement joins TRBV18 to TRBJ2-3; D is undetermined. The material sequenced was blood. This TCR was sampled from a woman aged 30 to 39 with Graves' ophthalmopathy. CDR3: CASSPDGSGDTQYF. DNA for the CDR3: TGTGCCAGCTCACCCGATGGTTCCGGAGATACGCAGTATTTT.